The T cell receptor beta chain under discussion was sequenced for a study of shared clonotypes between healthy human individuals. For the study at large: The study drew on a couple of women and a few men aged 18 to 49 as donors.

CDR1 and CDR2 (germline): LNHDA, SQIVND (reference sequence). V was clipped by 7 bases and J by 4 bases, with 13 bases between them. The CDR3 spans 14 residues. As processed by the authors: Quality scores were absent from the junction-only immunoSEQ sequences, so filtering differed. The protocol was immunoSEQ multiplex PCR, while the TCRdb copy is restricted to in-frame clones and leaves out a portion. The DNA gave D and trimming, while V, J and clone size come from that table. In the table there are 640,000 or so clones, approximately 79% of which are singletons. A remark on this clone: The antigen is undetermined.

The study's findings and limits: Apart from blood, nothing was sampled; tissue repertoires likely differ. Naive subsets tended to show greater estimated richness than memory subsets.

The TCR comes from a woman aged 25 to 39 in good health. The sequenced material came from memory CD4+ T cells sorted from blood. The subset denotes: CD45RA-negative fraction. This sequence joins TRBV19 and TRBJ1-4; D is unclear. The CDR3 loop is CASTPQRDNEKLFF. The CDR3 bases are TGTGCCAGTACCCCCCAACGCGATAATGAAAAACTGTTTTTT.